This T cell receptor (beta chain) derives from a study of molecular identifiers for immune sequencing clone quantification. Study at large: In replicates, the authors split RNA from roughly 20,000 or 100,000 naive CD8 cells five ways and sequenced four. Findings and limits, study-wide: Over 97% of effector molecules, but under 1% in naive cells, were held by clones with more than 20 RNA copies.

The CDR3 loop spans 12 amino acids. The germline V gene encodes CDR1 SQVTM and CDR2 ANQGSEA. Trimming took 5 bases from V and 4 from J; bases not matched to a gene: 5. TCRdb reanalysed the PCR reads using MiXCR and keeps one entry per CDR3 protein. The sample contains over 550,000 distinct CDR3 sequences, 25% of which appear only once. Naive CD8 libraries came from roughly 20,000 to 1,000,000 sorted cells with 10%, 30% or 50% RNA. As CD8+CD4-CCR7+CD45RA+ cells, naive CD8 T cells were sorted. This clonotype was seen many times. Its antigen remains unknown. The material sequenced was naive CD8+ T cells from blood, with Jurkat cell RNA spiked in. Indicated subset: FACS-sorted CD8+CD4-CCR7+CD45RA+ naive T cells. This rearrangement joins TRBV29-1 to TRBJ2-7; 7 nucleotides match TRBD1. This sequence originates from a human donor in good health. Some libraries in this study had Jurkat cell RNA spiked in. The CDR3 spells CSVTTGKYEQYF. Here the CDR3 DNA reads TGCAGCGTTACGACAGGGAAGTACGAGCAGTACTTC.